The entry below describes one T cell receptor beta chain. What it recognizes is unknown. CDR3 size: 16 residues. The germline gives CDR1 LGHDT, CDR2 YNNKEL (reference sequence). The V segment lost 4 bases and the J segment 7 bases; nucleotides outside the gene matches: 13. This entry belongs to a study of response to subunit inactivated influenza vaccine. General observations from the study: Authors suggested each seasonal influenza vaccination recruits few new T cells.

TCRdb reprocessed the RT-PCR reads with MiXCR, giving one entry per CDR3 protein. This repertoire shows 500,000 or so distinct CDR3 sequences, 16% found once; its top ten account for 3% to 3.5%. This clonotype was obtained from a man aged 50-75 years who received an inactivated influenza vaccine. Sequencing was performed on CD4+ T cells sorted from PBMCs, taken about 24 months after vaccination. V is TRBV3-1 and J is TRBJ2-1; TRBD2 matches 7 bases. The CDR3 DNA sequence: TGTGCCAGCAGCCCAGGGCGGGGGAGGGGTGGGAATGAGCAGTTCTTC. Encoded protein: CASSPGRGRGGNEQFF.